What follows are 22 T cell receptor beta chains derived from one specimen sequenced in a study of molecular identifiers for immune sequencing clone quantification. MiXCR, applied by TCRdb to the PCR reads, yields one record per CDR3 protein. Of about 640,000 distinct CDR3 sequences in the sample, about 20% were seen once. Sample: naive CD8+ T cells from blood, with Jurkat cell RNA spiked in. Stated subset: FACS-sorted CD8+CD4-CCR7+CD45RA+ naive T cells. These receptors originate from a human donor in good health. Some libraries in this study had Jurkat cell RNA spiked in.

Concerning this clonotype: A much larger clone sits a single nucleotide away, making a read error possible. The V and J genes are TRBV6-5 and TRBJ2-1; the match to TRBD2 covers 8 bases. Germline CDR1 reads MNHEY; CDR2 reads SVGAGI. The CDR3 is made up of 14 amino acids. Trimming removed 2 bases from V and 7 bases from J; junction bases left unmatched: 4. CDR3 protein: CASSYVRGGNEQFF. The CDR3 region has the DNA TGTGCCAGCAGTTACGTACGGGGGGGGAATGAGCAGTTCTTC.

This clonotype was seen at least ten times. The gene calls are TRBV28 and TRBJ1-1, with D maybe TRBD1 (5 bases). The ends were cut back, 5 bases at V and 6 bases at J, with 19 bases in the middle. Germline loops: CDR1 MDHEN, CDR2 SYDVKM. The CDR3 covers 15 residues. The CDR3 DNA is TGTGCCAGCAGTCCCCCGGGGGATGCGATCGCTGAAGCTTTCTTT. Protein product: CASSPPGDAIAEAFF.

Note on this clonotype: Since the CDR3 does not end with the conserved phenylalanine or tryptophan, this likely comes from a read error. V usage is TRBV28 and J usage is TRBJ2-1; D is uncertain. Germline lookup yields CDR1 MDHEN and CDR2 SYDVKM. Trimming left V 7 bases short and J 4 bases short, with 11 bases between. This CDR3 comprises 13 residues. The CDR3 loop reads CASTRGLYNEQFL. CDR3 in DNA: TGTGCCAGCACTAGAGGATTATACAATGAGCAGTTCCTC.

The chain uses TRBV6-2 or TRBV6-3 and TRBJ1-2; D gene ambiguous. Germline CDR1 reads MNHEY; CDR2 reads SVGEGT. Trimming took off 3 bases at V and 5 bases at J, with 16 bases between the two ends. The CDR3 consists of 15 residues. The CDR3 spells CASSYLAGNPYGYTF. The CDR3 DNA is TGTGCCAGCAGTTATTTAGCGGGAAATCCATATGGCTACACCTTC.

This clonotype was observed once. A read error may be the cause here, since a much bigger clone is one base away. The chain recombines TRBV15 with TRBJ1-5; 8 bases map to TRBD1. This CDR3 has 16 amino acids. Germline V lookup: CDR1 LNHNV, CDR2 YYDKDF (reference sequence). The V gene end was trimmed by 0 bases and the J gene end by 7 bases; junction bases not matched to a gene: 8. The DNA for the CDR3 is TGTGCCACCAGCAGAGATTCGGCAGGGGGCTCCCAGCCCCAGCATTTT. Its translation: CATSRDSAGGSQPQHF.

This clonotype was seen at least ten times. This chain joins TRBV7-9 and TRBJ2-7; D is undetermined. The length of the CDR3 is 12 residues. The V end was cut by 5 bases, the J end by 0 bases, with 5 bases between. Per the germline V gene, CDR1 is SEHNR and CDR2 is FQNEAQ (reference sequence). CDR3 region: CASSPNSYEQYF. The CDR3 bases are TGTGCCAGCAGCCCGAACTCCTACGAGCAGTACTTC.

About this clonotype itself: A clone one base away is much larger, so this may be a read error. As DNA, the CDR3 is TGTGCCAGCAGCTTAGCAACCGACCACAATGAAAAACTGTTTTTT. As protein: CASSLATDHNEKLFF. The chain recombines TRBV7-9 with TRBJ1-4; D is uncertain. From germline, CDR1 is SEHNR and CDR2 FQNEAQ (reference sequence). There are 15 residues in the CDR3. V gave up 0 bases and J gave up 5 bases, with 10 bases separating them.

There are many counts of this clonotype. The rearrangement uses TRBV20-1 and TRBJ1-1, with TRBD1 matching 9 bases. Germline V gives CDR1 DFQATT, CDR2 SNEGSKA (reference sequence). There are 16 residues in the CDR3. Losses at the gene ends were 5 bases for V and 0 bases for J; bases not matched to a gene: 10. The CDR3 nucleotides are TGCAGTGCTTGTACAGGGGGCGAAGTCCTGAACACTGAAGCTTTCTTT. This codes for CSACTGGEVLNTEAFF.

This clonotype was detected many times. The rearrangement uses TRBV7-6 and TRBJ2-3; D is uncertain. Trimming stripped 3 bases from V and 0 bases from J, with 10 bases between. CDR1 is SGHVS and CDR2 is FNYEAQ in the germline V gene. The CDR3 length is 15 residues. The chain's CDR3 is CASSFTPESTDTQYF. CDR3 nucleotides: TGTGCCAGCAGCTTTACCCCAGAGAGCACAGATACGCAGTATTTT.

Comment on this clonotype: A read error is possible here, since a much larger clone lies one base away. The CDR3 DNA follows: TGCGCCAGCAGCCAAGATGTGGACAGGGACGAGCAGTTCTTC. Amino acid sequence: CASSQDVDRDEQFF. This sequence joins TRBV4-3 and TRBJ2-1; 8 bases match TRBD1. The germline V gene has CDR1 LGHNA and CDR2 YSLEER. V lost 0 bases and J lost 10; bases outside the gene matches: 5. The length of the CDR3 is 14 residues.

A few counts support this clonotype. This chain connects TRBV15 to TRBJ1-3; possible D gene TRBD1, 5 bases. Trimming shortened V by 3 bases and J by 13 bases, and 10 bases separated the two germline ends. Germline CDR1 reads LNHNV; CDR2 reads YYDKDF (reference sequence). CDR3 length equals 11 residues. CDR3 amino acids: CATSSGGWIYF. CDR3 bases: TGTGCCACCAGCAGTGGGGGTTGGATATATTTT.

This clonotype was seen a few times. This chain joins TRBV20-1 and TRBJ2-1; TRBD2 matches 8 bases. The ends lost 3 bases at V and 4 bases at J; junction bases unmatched: 11. The CDR3 runs 16 residues. Germline CDR1 DFQATT, CDR2 SNEGSKA (reference sequence). The CDR3 bases are TGCAGTGCTAGCCTTGAAGGAACTAGCGGTTACAATGAGCAGTTCTTC. This translates into CSASLEGTSGYNEQFF.

At least ten counts were recorded for this clonotype. The V gene is TRBV7-2, the J gene TRBJ2-7; 8 bases are a match to TRBD1. Losses at the gene ends were 4 bases for V and 2 bases for J; bases not matched to a gene: 7. CDR1 and CDR2 from the germline V gene are SGHTA and FQGNSA. This CDR3 spans 15 amino acids. CDR3 DNA sequence: TGTGCCAGCAGCTCCGCTTTGGGACAGGCCTACGAGCAGTACTTC. Residues: CASSSALGQAYEQYF.

This clonotype came up many times. The chain couples TRBV25-1 to TRBJ2-5; D may match TRBD1 or TRBD2 (6 bases each). The germline CDR1 and CDR2 sequences are MGHDK and SYGVNS. V was shortened by 4 bases and J by 4 bases, with 16 bases between the two germline ends. The CDR3 spans 15 residues. The CDR3 DNA follows: TGTGCCAGCAGTGTTCCCTCGGGGGCCGGAGAGACCCAGTACTTC. Amino acid sequence: CASSVPSGAGETQYF.

The chain combines TRBV12-5 with TRBJ1-2; D is undetermined. The CDR3 is 16 residues long. V was shortened by 3 bases and J by 2 bases, with 16 bases between the two germline ends. Germline loops: CDR1 LGHNT, CDR2 FRNRAP. The DNA of the CDR3 is TGTGCTAGTGGTTTTGGCACCTACCAATTAAACTATGGCTACACCTTC. Its translation is CASGFGTYQLNYGYTF.

There are many counts of this clonotype. The chain links TRBV5-8 to TRBJ2-1; TRBD2 is a possible D gene (7 bases). From germline, CDR1 is SGHTS and CDR2 YDEGEE. Between the trimmed V and J ends, which lost 4 bases and 0 bases, there was a span of 14 bases. The CDR3 has 16 amino acids. CDR3 loop: CASSIAGANSYNEQFF. The CDR3 nucleotides read TGTGCCAGCAGCATCGCGGGGGCAAACTCCTACAATGAGCAGTTCTTC. Full variable domain (rest looked up from reference TRBV5-8 and TRBJ2-1): EAGVTQSPTHLIKTRGQQATLRCSPISGHTSVYWYQQALGLGLQFLLWYDEGEERNRGNFPPRFSGRQFPNYSSELNVNALELEDSALYLCASSIAGANSYNEQFFGPGTRLTVL.

This clonotype was detected a few times. V gene TRBV20-1 combines with J gene TRBJ1-1; D is unclear. V lost 3 bases, J lost 6 bases, and 8 bases lay in between. CDR1 is DFQATT, CDR2 SNEGSKA, per germline (reference sequence). This CDR3 region has 11 residues. CDR3 protein: CSASVAAEAFF. As DNA, the CDR3 is TGCAGTGCTAGCGTAGCCGCTGAAGCTTTCTTT.

This clonotype was seen only a few times. CDR3 DNA sequence: TGTGCCAGCAGTGATCTGGGTTACCCAAATCAGCCCCAGCATTTT. As protein: CASSDLGYPNQPQHF. V and J are TRBV2 and TRBJ1-5; D is uncertain. Germline loops: CDR1 SNHLY, CDR2 FYNNEI. The CDR3 extends over 15 amino acids. Trimming removed 3 bases from V and 4 bases from J, with 13 bases in between.

This clonotype came up many times. The V and J genes are TRBV4-3 and TRBJ2-3; the match to TRBD2 covers 7 bases. Germline V gene data show CDR1 as LGHNA and CDR2 as YSLEER. J lost 6 bases, V lost 0 bases, and 6 bases had no gene match. The CDR3 is 15 residues long. DNA for the CDR3: TGCGCCAGCAGCCAAGATAGGCGGGGGAGTGATACGCAGTATTTT. Translated: CASSQDRRGSDTQYF.

This clonotype was counted many times. This chain uses TRBV2 with TRBJ2-2; 8 bases align to TRBD1. The germline V gene encodes CDR1 SNHLY and CDR2 FYNNEI. Trimming took 6 bases from V and 1 from J; bases not matched to a gene: 4. CDR3 size: 15 residues. The CDR3 loop reads CASSPGTGNTGELFF. In nucleotides, the CDR3 is TGTGCCAGCAGCCCCGGGACAGGGAACACCGGGGAGCTGTTTTTT.

This clonotype was seen ten or more times. This chain joins TRBV7-2 and TRBJ2-5; the match to TRBD1 covers 8 bases. Per the germline V gene, CDR1 is SGHTA and CDR2 is FQGNSA. CDR3 length: 18 residues. The J segment lost 0 bases and the V segment lost 5 bases, leaving 14 bases of the junction unmatched. The CDR3 loop reads CASSPPRGTGQYQETQYF. The CDR3 DNA reads as TGTGCCAGCAGCCCACCGAGGGGGACAGGACAGTACCAAGAGACCCAGTACTTC.

This clonotype was seen at least ten times. This chain connects TRBV2 to TRBJ2-6; D is uncertain. V lost 3 bases, J lost 4 bases, and 13 bases lay in between. Germline V gives CDR1 SNHLY, CDR2 FYNNEI. CDR3 length: 16 amino acids. CDR3 sequence (DNA): TGTGCCAGCAGTGAGGTGTCCGCAGCAGGGGCCAACGTCCTGACTTTC. Encoded protein: CASSEVSAAGANVLTF.